The T cell receptor (beta chain) described here comes from a study of blood T cell repertoires in COVID-19. TCRdb keeps only in-frame clones here, not all; method: immunoSEQ multiplex PCR. The table includes 140,000 or so clones, roughly 85% detected once. The sequencing sample was made of peripheral blood. The clonotype was recovered from a man aged 50-59 years with acute or convalescent COVID-19.

CDR3 sequence: CASSMGGLDYEQYF. CDR3 nucleotide sequence: TGTGCCAGTAGTATGGGGGGACTGGACTACGAGCAGTACTTC. The chain is built from TRBV19 and TRBJ2-7; a possible D gene is TRBD2 (6 bases). Trimming took 3 bases from V and 3 from J, leaving 12 bases between them. CDR1 LNHDA and CDR2 SQIVND come from the germline V gene (reference sequence). The CDR3 is 14 residues long.